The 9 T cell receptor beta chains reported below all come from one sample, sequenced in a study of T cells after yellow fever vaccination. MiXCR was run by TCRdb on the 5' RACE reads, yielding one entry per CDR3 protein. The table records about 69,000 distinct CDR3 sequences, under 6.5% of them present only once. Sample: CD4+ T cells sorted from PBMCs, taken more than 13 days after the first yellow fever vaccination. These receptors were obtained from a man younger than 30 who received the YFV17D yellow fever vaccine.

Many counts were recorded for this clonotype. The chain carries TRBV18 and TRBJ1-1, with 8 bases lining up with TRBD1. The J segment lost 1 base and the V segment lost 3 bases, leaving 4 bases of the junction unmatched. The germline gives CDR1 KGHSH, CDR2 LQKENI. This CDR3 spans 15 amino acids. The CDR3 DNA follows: TGTGCCAGCTCACCTATGACAGGGGAGAACACTGAAGCTTTCTTT. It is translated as CASSPMTGENTEAFF.

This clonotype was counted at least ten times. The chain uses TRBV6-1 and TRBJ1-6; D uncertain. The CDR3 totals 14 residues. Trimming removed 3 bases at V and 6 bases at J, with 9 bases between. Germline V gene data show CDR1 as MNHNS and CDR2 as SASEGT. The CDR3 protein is CASSEQTGNSPLHF. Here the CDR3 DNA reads TGTGCCAGCAGTGAGCAGACCGGTAATTCACCCCTCCACTTT.

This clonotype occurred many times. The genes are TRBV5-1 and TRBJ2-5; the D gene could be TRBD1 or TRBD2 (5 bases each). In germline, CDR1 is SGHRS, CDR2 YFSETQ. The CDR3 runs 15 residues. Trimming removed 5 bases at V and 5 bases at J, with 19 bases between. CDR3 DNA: TGCGCCAGCAGTCTCTCACCGGGGCGAGGGGAGACCCAGTACTTC. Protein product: CASSLSPGRGETQYF.

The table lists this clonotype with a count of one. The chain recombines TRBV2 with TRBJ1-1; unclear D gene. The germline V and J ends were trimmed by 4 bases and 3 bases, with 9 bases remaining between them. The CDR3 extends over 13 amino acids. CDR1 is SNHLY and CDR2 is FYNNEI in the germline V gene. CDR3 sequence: CASSGVRDTEAFF. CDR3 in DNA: TGTGCCAGCAGTGGCGTAAGGGACACTGAAGCTTTCTTT.

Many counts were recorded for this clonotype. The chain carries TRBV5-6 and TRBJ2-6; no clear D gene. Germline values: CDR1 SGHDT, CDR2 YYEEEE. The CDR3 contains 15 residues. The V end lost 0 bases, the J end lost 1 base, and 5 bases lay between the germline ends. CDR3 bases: TGTGCCAGCAGCTTGGAGGGTTCTGGGGCCAACGTCCTGACTTTC. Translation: CASSLEGSGANVLTF.

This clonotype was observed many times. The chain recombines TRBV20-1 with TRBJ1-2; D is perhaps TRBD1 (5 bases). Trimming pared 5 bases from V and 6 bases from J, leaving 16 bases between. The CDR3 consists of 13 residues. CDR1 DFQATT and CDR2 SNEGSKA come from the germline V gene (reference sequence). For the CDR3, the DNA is TGCAGTGCTGTCAGGGTTGACATTAATGGCTACACCTTC. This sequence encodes CSAVRVDINGYTF.

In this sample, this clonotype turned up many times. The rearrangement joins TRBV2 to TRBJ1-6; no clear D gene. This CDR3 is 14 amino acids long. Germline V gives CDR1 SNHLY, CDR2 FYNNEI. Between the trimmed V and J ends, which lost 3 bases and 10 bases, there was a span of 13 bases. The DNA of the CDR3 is TGTGCCAGCAGTGATCTCAGCTCAGAATCACCCCTCCACTTT. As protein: CASSDLSSESPLHF.

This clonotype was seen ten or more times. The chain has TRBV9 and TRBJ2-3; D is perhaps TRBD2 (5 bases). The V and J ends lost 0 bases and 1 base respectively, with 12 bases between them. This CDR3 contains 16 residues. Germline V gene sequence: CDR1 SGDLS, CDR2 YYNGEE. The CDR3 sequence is CASSVEPGWGTDTQYF. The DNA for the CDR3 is TGTGCCAGCAGCGTAGAACCGGGGTGGGGCACAGATACGCAGTATTTT.

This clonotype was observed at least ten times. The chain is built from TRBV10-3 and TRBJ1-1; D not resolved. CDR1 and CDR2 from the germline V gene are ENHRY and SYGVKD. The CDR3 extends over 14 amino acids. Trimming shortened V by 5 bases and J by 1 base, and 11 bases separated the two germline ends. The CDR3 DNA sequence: TGTGCCATCAGTCAAACGGAGGAGAACACTGAAGCTTTCTTT. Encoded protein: CAISQTEENTEAFF.